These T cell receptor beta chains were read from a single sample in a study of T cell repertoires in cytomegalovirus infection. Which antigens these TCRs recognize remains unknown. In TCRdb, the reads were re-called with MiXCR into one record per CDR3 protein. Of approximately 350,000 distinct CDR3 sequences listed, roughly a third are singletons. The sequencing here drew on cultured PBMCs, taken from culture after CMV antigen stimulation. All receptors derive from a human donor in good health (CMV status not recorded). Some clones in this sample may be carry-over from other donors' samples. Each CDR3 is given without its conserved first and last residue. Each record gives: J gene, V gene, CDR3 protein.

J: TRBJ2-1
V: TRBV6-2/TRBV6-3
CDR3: ASSSGQDYNEQF

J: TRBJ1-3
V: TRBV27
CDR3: ASSPRAGPLPSGNTIY

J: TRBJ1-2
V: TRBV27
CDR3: ASSLTRAGYGYT

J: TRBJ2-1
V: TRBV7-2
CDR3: ASRPSGRLYNEQF

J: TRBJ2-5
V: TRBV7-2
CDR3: ASSRTSGRVETQY

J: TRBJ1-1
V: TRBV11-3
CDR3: ASSLPRQGYPEAF

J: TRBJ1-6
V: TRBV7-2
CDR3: ASSIDRSSYNSPLH

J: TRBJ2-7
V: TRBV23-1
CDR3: ASSQKCFICELAGVCEQY

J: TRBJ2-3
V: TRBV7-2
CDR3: ASRAGTSGRDTQY

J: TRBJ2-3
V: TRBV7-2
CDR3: ASSPLAASTDTQY

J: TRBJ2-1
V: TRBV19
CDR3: ASSPLLASNEQF

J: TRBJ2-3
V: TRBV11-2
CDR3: ASILSGTDTQY